The entry below gives a single T cell receptor beta chain sequence along with its context. These data originate in a study of blood T cell repertoires in COVID-19. The table came from immunoSEQ multiplex PCR; TCRdb's copy has only in-frame clones and leaves some out. Among roughly 92,000 clones listed, around 89% were seen once. Germline lookup yields CDR1 MNHNY and CDR2 SVGAGI (reference sequence). After removal of 6 bases from V and 9 bases from J, the junction contained 8 bases not matched to a gene. CDR3 length: 14 residues. V gene TRBV6-6 combines with J gene TRBJ2-1; 10 bases are a match to TRBD1. The source material was peripheral blood. This receptor was taken from an elderly woman with active or convalescent COVID-19. The CDR3, as DNA: TGTGCCAGCAGCCAAGACAGGGGGCGGTTTGAGCAGTTCTTC. This gives the protein CASSQDRGRFEQFF.